The present TCR beta chain was sequenced within a study of cytomegalovirus exposure and HLA in healthy donors. Study-wide points: CMV antigen specificity of three CMV-associated chains was confirmed in vitro. Among the most significant clusters, several appeared linked to common viral pathogens in a later analysis. Beyond CMV serostatus, there was no information to go on about immune exposure.

A remark on this clone: Antigen specificity is unknown.

The CDR3 runs to 12 residues. The V end was cut by 5 bases, the J end by 5 bases, with 9 bases between. Germline loops: CDR1 LNHNV, CDR2 YYDKDF (reference sequence). 60 Vbeta and 13 Jbeta primers were used in PCR. The authors' processing: A later analysis tallied about 80 million unique TCR beta chains, about 11 million of them shared. This table comes from immunoSEQ multiplex PCR, and its TCRdb copy is limited to in-frame clones, with some not included. That table is the source of V, J and clone size, and D and trimming were worked out from the DNA. Here the sample spans some 120,000 clones, about 85% being singletons.

The sequence came from a woman in her twenties or thirties in good health and CMV-seropositive. Sequencing used PBMCs. The chain recombines TRBV15 with TRBJ1-2; unclear D gene. CDR3 coding DNA: TGTGCCACCAGCGAAACGGGTTATGGCTACACCTTC. It yields the protein CATSETGYGYTF.